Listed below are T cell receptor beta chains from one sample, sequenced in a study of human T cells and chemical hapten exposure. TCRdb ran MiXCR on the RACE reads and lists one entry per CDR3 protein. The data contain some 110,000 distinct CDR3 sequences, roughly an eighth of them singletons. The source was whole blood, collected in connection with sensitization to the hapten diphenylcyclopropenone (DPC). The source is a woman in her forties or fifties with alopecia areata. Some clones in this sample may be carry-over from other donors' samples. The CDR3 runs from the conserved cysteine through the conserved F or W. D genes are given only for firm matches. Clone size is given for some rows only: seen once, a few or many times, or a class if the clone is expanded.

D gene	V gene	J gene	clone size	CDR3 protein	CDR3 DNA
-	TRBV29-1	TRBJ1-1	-	CSFSSMMNTEAFF	TGCAGCTTTTCTAGTATGATGAACACTGAAGCTTTCTTT
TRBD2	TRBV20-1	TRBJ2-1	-	CSADGEGINEQFF	TGCAGTGCCGACGGGGAGGGAATCAATGAGCAGTTCTTC
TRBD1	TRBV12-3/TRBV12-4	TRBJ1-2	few	CASSLRGGDYGYTF	TGTGCCAGCAGTTTACGAGGGGGCGACTATGGCTACACCTTC
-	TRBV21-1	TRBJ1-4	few	CASSKELHPVATNEKLFF	TGTGCCAGCAGCAAAGAGTTACACCCCGTTGCAACTAATGAAAAACTGTTTTTT
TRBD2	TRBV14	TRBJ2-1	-	CASSRRPGGRTSYNEQFF	TGTGCCAGCAGCCGTAGACCGGGGGGGCGTACCTCCTACAATGAGCAGTTCTTC
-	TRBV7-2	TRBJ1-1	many	CASSLVAGYPLTEAFF	TGTGCCAGCAGCTTAGTGGCCGGGTACCCCCTCACTGAAGCTTTCTTT
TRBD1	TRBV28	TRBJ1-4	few	CASSLGQENEKLFF	TGTGCCAGCAGTTTAGGACAGGAGAATGAAAAACTGTTTTTT
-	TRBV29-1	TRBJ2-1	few	CSVEVGDRASNEQFF	TGCAGCGTTGAGGTTGGGGACCGGGCCTCGAATGAGCAGTTCTTC
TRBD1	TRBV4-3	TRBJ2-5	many	CASSQASGTGLETQYF	TGCGCCAGCAGCCAAGCCTCCGGGACAGGGTTAGAGACCCAGTACTTC
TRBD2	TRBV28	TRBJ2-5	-	CASSPPLAGYETQYF	TGTGCCAGCAGTCCACCACTAGCGGGGTACGAGACCCAGTACTTC